Listed below are T cell receptor beta chains from one sample, sequenced in a study of cytomegalovirus exposure and HLA in healthy donors. Sequencing was performed with immunoSEQ multiplex PCR; in TCRdb, only in-frame clones are kept and a portion is missing. In the table there are 150,000 to 200,000 clones, roughly 80% of which are singletons. Source material: PBMCs. These receptors originate from a male donor in good health and CMV-seronegative. CDR3s include the opening cysteine and the closing phenylalanine or tryptophan. The D gene is left open where the match is weak. Not every row has a clone size; where given, it reads once, few, many or a size class.

. | TRBJ1-3 | TRBV5-4 | . | TGTGCCAGCAGCTTGTCAGGGGCCAGCTCTGGAAACACCATATATTTT | CASSLSGASSGNTIYF
. | TRBJ2-7 | TRBV6-5 | . | TGTGCCAGCAGTTACCAATACGAGCAGTACTTC | CASSYQYEQYF
TRBD2 | TRBJ2-5 | TRBV4-1 | . | TGCGCCAGCAGCCAATCGGGACTAGCGATCGAGACCCAGTACTTC | CASSQSGLAIETQYF
TRBD2 | TRBJ2-2 | TRBV7-9 | . | TGTGCCAGCAGCTCCAGACTAGCGGGGGGTGTGAACACCGGGGAGCTGTTTTTT | CASSSRLAGGVNTGELFF
. | TRBJ2-3 | TRBV18 | . | TGTGCCAGCTCACCCTTTGGGGGCGCAGATACGCAGTATTTT | CASSPFGGADTQYF
. | TRBJ1-4 | TRBV4-1 | . | TGCGCCAGCAGCCAAGGTTGGGGGGCTAATGAAAAACTGTTTTTT | CASSQGWGANEKLFF
TRBD1 | TRBJ2-1 | TRBV5-1 | . | TGCGCCAGCAGCTTGAGGGCAGGGGGAGCCAATGAGCAGTTCTTC | CASSLRAGGANEQFF
. | TRBJ1-1 | TRBV29-1 | . | TGCAGCGTTCTGGGGGCGGACACTGAAGCTTTCTTT | CSVLGADTEAFF
. | TRBJ1-3 | TRBV5-4 | . | TGTGCCAGCAGCTTGGGGGCCCTCTCTGATGGAAACACCATATATTTT | CASSLGALSDGNTIYF
. | TRBJ2-1 | TRBV5-1 | . | TGCGCCAGCAGCTTGGCGGGGACTTTCACTGAGCAGTTCTTC | CASSLAGTFTEQFF
TRBD1 | TRBJ1-3 | TRBV6-5 | . | TGTGCCAGCAGACAGACAGGGGCTGTTGGAAACACCATATATTTT | CASRQTGAVGNTIYF
. | TRBJ1-3 | TRBV7-8 | . | TGTGCCAGCACACCTTTCGGGGGATTGGGAGGAAACACCATATATTTT | CASTPFGGLGGNTIYF
TRBD1 | TRBJ2-2 | TRBV5-4 | . | TGTGCCAGCAGCCCGAAAGACAGGGGGAACACCGGGGAGCTGTTTTTT | CASSPKDRGNTGELFF
. | TRBJ2-7 | TRBV7-2 | . | TGTGCCAGCAGCCATGACAGAGCCTACGAGCAGTACTTC | CASSHDRAYEQYF
. | TRBJ1-1 | TRBV25-1 | once | TGTGCCAGCATGATGGCAGGGATAGCTTTCTTT | CASMMAGIAFF
TRBD2 | TRBJ2-3 | TRBV30 | . | TGTGCCTGGAGCGTGGGGGGGGATACAGATACGCAGTATTTT | CAWSVGGDTDTQYF
TRBD1 | TRBJ1-2 | TRBV19 | . | TGTGCCAGTAGGCTGACAGGGGGCGTGGAAGGCTACACCTTC | CASRLTGGVEGYTF
TRBD1 | TRBJ2-7 | TRBV6-4 | . | TGTGCCAGCAGTGACCCGTCGGGACAGAGTAAATACGAGCAGTACTTC | CASSDPSGQSKYEQYF
. | TRBJ2-3 | TRBV5-1 | . | TGCGCCAGCAGCCAGGACAGAAGCACAGATACGCAGTATTTT | CASSQDRSTDTQYF
TRBD1 | TRBJ1-2 | TRBV6-5 | once | TGTGCCAGCACCAGGGACAGTAACTATGGCTACACCTTC | CASTRDSNYGYTF
TRBD1 | TRBJ2-2 | TRBV2 | . | TGTGCCAGCAGTGTTCCGGACAGGGCTATCGGGGAGCTGTTTTTT | CASSVPDRAIGELFF
. | TRBJ2-5 | TRBV13 | . | TGTGCCAGCAGCCGAGGTGGCAGTAACTTTCAGGAGACCCAGTACTTC | CASSRGGSNFQETQYF
. | TRBJ1-5 | TRBV18 | . | TGTGCCAGCTCACGAACCACGGCGGACAATCAGCCCCAGCATTTT | CASSRTTADNQPQHF
TRBD2 | TRBJ2-1 | TRBV4-2 | . | TGTGCCAGCAGCGAGACCGGGACTAGCGGGGTGGGTCGACCAAATGAGCAGTTCTTC | CASSETGTSGVGRPNEQFF
. | TRBJ1-2 | TRBV18 | . | TGTGCCAGCTCACCGCCCCTAGTGAAGGCGGCGGGCTACACCTTC | CASSPPLVKAAGYTF
. | TRBJ1-2 | TRBV6-5 | . | TGTGCCAGCAAGAAAAAAGGGGGCTATGGCTACACCTTC | CASKKKGGYGYTF
TRBD2 | TRBJ2-1 | TRBV5-6 | once | TGTGCCAGCAGCTTGGTACGTCTAGCGGGCTACAATGAGCAGTTCTTC | CASSLVRLAGYNEQFF
TRBD1 | TRBJ1-1 | TRBV10-3 | few | TGTGCCATCAGTGAATCAGGGGGCCGCGCTGAAGCTTTCTTT | CAISESGGRAEAFF
TRBD2 | TRBJ2-1 | TRBV2 | . | TGTGCCAGCAGTGAAGGGGAGGGTCCAGGCAATGAGCAGTTCTTC | CASSEGEGPGNEQFF
. | TRBJ1-1 | TRBV12-5 | once | TGTGCTAGTGGTTTGGGGGGCCAAGGGGGCACTGAAGCTTTCTTT | CASGLGGQGGTEAFF
. | TRBJ2-2 | TRBV7-2 | . | TGTGCCAGCAGCCCCACGGGCGGGGTAGGCACCGGGGAGCTGTTTTTT | CASSPTGGVGTGELFF
TRBD1 | TRBJ1-6 | TRBV2 | once | TGTGCCAGCAGACCCGGGACAGGGGGGAATAATTCACCCCTCCACTTT | CASRPGTGGNNSPLHF
. | TRBJ1-2 | TRBV27 | . | TGTGCCAGCACAGGGGACCTCTATGGCTACACCTTC | CASTGDLYGYTF
TRBD1 | TRBJ1-2 | TRBV5-4 | . | TGTGCCAGCGGAAAACAGGGGATTGAGTATGGCTACACCTTC | CASGKQGIEYGYTF
. | TRBJ1-5 | TRBV19 | . | TGTGCCAGTAGTATCGCCAGGGACTATAGCAATCAGCCCCAGCATTTT | CASSIARDYSNQPQHF
TRBD2 | TRBJ2-1 | TRBV6-4 | . | TGTGCCAGCAGCGATGTCGCGGGGGGCAATGAGCAGTTCTTC | CASSDVAGGNEQFF
. | TRBJ2-3 | TRBV18 | . | TGTGCCAGCTCACCGCTTGGGGAGGACTATAGCACAGATACGCAGTATTTT | CASSPLGEDYSTDTQYF
. | TRBJ1-4 | TRBV4-3 | . | TGCGCCAGCAGCCCCCGTGCTCTCGGTGAAAAACTGTTTTTT | CASSPRALGEKLFF
TRBD1 | TRBJ1-2 | TRBV2 | . | TGTGCCAGCACTACGACAGGGGTGCGAAATGGCTACACCTTC | CASTTTGVRNGYTF
TRBD2 | TRBJ2-7 | TRBV5-1 | . | TGCGCCAGCAGCTTGGGGGGACTAGCGGGGACCTACGAGCAGTACTTC | CASSLGGLAGTYEQYF
TRBD2 | TRBJ2-1 | TRBV7-9 | . | TGTGCCAGCAGCCAGGGACTAGCGGGCCCTCTTCGCCACAATGAGCAGTTCTTC | CASSQGLAGPLRHNEQFF
. | TRBJ2-2 | TRBV1 | once | TGCACCAGCAGCGGGGACAGTAAAACCGGGGAGCTGTTTTTT | CTSSGDSKTGELFF
. | TRBJ1-3 | TRBV5-1 | . | TGCGCCAGCAGCCGGAATGCCCAGGGTCCTGGAAACACCATATATTTT | CASSRNAQGPGNTIYF
. | TRBJ2-2 | TRBV7-7 | . | TGTGCTAGCAGCTCCGGAGGGGACACCGGGGAGCTGTTTTTT | CASSSGGDTGELFF
TRBD1 | TRBJ1-2 | TRBV18 | . | TGTGCCAGCTCACCAAACCGGGACAGCGGCGACTATGGCTACACCTTC | CASSPNRDSGDYGYTF